This T cell receptor beta chain was recorded in a study of shared clonotypes between healthy human individuals. The overall study: Used for every donor were three CD4 naive, three CD4 memory, two CD8 naive and one CD8 memory plate.

Naive CD8 cells lacked CD45RO and underwent positive selection for CCR7, leaving out terminally differentiated effector memory CD45RA+ cells. This clone was observed a single time. Its matching antigen is unknown. This CDR3 spans 11 amino acids. Germline values: CDR1 MDHEN, CDR2 SYDVKM. Trimming removed 1 base at V and 8 bases at J, with 5 bases between. Per the original data handling: Sequence data from immunoSEQ were junction-only and lacked quality scores; consequently, filtering differed. Assay used: immunoSEQ multiplex PCR; TCRdb lists only in-frame clones, some missing. The V and J calls and clone size come from that table; D and trimming were worked out from the DNA. The sample records under 1 million clones, 95% to 97% being singletons. Overall study results and limits: A generally larger estimated richness was seen in naive subsets than in memory subsets. Clonotypes shared by all four sorted-subset donors had higher generation probabilities than non-shared clonotypes.

The sample was naive CD8+ T cells sorted from blood. The TCR was taken from a man aged 25 to 40 in good health. The chain carries TRBV28 and TRBJ1-1; D remains ambiguous. The CDR3: CASSLSLEAFF. CDR3 in DNA: TGTGCCAGCAGTTTATCCCTGGAAGCTTTCTTT.